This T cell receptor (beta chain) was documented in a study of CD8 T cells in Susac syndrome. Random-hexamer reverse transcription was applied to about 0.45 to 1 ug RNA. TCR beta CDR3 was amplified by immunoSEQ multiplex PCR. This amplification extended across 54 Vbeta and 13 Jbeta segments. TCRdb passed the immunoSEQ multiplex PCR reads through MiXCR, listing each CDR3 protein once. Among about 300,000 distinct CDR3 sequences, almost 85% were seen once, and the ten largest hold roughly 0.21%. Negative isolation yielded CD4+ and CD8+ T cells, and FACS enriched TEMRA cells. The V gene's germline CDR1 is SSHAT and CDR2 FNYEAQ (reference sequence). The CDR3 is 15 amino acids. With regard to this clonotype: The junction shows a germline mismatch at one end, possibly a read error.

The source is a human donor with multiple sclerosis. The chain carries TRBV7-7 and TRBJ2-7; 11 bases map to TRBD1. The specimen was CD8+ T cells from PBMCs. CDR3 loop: CASSLGQGDGYEQYF. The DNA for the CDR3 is TGTGCTAGCAGCTTGGGACAGGGGGACGGGTACGAGCAGTACTTC.